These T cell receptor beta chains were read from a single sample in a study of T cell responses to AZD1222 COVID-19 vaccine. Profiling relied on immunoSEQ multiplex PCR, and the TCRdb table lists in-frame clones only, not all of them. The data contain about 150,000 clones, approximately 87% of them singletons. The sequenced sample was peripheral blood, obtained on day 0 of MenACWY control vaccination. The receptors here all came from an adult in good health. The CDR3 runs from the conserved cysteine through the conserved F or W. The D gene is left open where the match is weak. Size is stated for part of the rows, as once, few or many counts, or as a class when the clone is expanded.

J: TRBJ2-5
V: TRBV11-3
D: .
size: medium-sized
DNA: TGTGCCAGCTCCCCCGGTGTTGAGGAGACCCAGTACTTC
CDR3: CASSPGVEETQYF

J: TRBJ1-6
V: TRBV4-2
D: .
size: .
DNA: TGTGCCAGCAGCCAAGACAGCTCCTATAATTCACCCCTCCACTTT
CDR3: CASSQDSSYNSPLHF

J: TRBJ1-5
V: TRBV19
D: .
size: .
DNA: TGTGCCAGTAGTCACAGGGCTCCCTGGCAGCCCCAGCATTTT
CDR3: CASSHRAPWQPQHF

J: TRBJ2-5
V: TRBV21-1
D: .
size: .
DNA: TGTGCCAGCTTCCAAGAGAAAGAGACCCAGTACTTC
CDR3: CASFQEKETQYF

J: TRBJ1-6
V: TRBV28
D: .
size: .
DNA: TGTGCCAGCAGTCCTCCCGTGGGTTCACCCCTCCACTTT
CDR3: CASSPPVGSPLHF

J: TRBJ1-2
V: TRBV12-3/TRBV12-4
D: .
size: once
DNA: TGTGCCAGCAGTTTAGGGGGGGGCGGCTACACCTTC
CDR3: CASSLGGGGYTF

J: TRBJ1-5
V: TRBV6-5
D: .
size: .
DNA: TGTGCCAGCAGAGGTACAGGGCAGCCCCAGCATTTT
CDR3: CASRGTGQPQHF

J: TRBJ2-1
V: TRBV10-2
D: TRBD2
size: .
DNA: TGCGCCAGCACCTCAAGGAGCGGGGCCCTGACGAGGAATGAGCAGTTCTTC
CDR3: CASTSRSGALTRNEQFF

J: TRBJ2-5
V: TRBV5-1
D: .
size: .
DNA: TGCGCCAGCACCCCCCGGGACGCCCGGGAGACCCAGTACTTC
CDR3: CASTPRDARETQYF

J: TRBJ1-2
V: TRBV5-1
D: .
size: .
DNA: TGCGCCAGCAGCCCTGTCGCATCTGGAGGGGGCTACACCTTC
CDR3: CASSPVASGGGYTF

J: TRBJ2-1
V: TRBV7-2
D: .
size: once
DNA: TGTGCCAGCAGCCTACGTTACGGGAATGAGCAGTTCTTC
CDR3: CASSLRYGNEQFF

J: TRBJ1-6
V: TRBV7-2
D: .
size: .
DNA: TGTGCCAGCAGCTTATATTTCGGTCAGGGGAATTCACCCCTCCACTTT
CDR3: CASSLYFGQGNSPLHF

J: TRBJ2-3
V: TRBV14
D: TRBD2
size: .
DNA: TGTGCCAGCAGCCAAGCCCTAGCGGGGGGCACAGATACGCAGTATTTT
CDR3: CASSQALAGGTDTQYF

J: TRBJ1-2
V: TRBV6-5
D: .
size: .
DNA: TGTGCCAGCAGTTACTCCCCGGGGGGGAACTATGGCTACACCTTC
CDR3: CASSYSPGGNYGYTF

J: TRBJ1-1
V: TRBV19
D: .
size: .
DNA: TGTGCCAGTAGTTTCAGGGGAAACACTGAAGCTTTCTTT
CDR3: CASSFRGNTEAFF

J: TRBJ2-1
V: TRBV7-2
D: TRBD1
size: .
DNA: TGTGCCAGCAGTCGTTACAGGGGGAATACCTACAATGAGCAGTTCTTC
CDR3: CASSRYRGNTYNEQFF

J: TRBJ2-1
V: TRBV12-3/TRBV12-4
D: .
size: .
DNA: TGTGCCAGCAGTTTACTAGTGTCGGTTGAGCAGTTCTTC
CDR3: CASSLLVSVEQFF

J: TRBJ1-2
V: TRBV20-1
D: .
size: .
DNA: TGCATCCCGGGGCAGAACTATGGCTACACCTTC
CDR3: CIPGQNYGYTF

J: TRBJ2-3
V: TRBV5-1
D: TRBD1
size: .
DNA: TGCGCCAGCAGCCCCCAGGGGGCAGATACGCAGTATTTT
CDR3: CASSPQGADTQYF

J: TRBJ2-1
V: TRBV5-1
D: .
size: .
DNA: TGCGCCAGCAGCTTGATTCCAGGGAACTACAATGAGCAGTTCTTC
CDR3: CASSLIPGNYNEQFF

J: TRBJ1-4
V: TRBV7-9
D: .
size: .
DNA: TGTGCCAGCAGCTTATCCCCGTTTAAGGGAACTAATGAAAAACTGTTTTTT
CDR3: CASSLSPFKGTNEKLFF

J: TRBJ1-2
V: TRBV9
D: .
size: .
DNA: TGTGCCAGCAGCGTAGGGCAGCTCTATGGCTACACCTTC
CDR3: CASSVGQLYGYTF

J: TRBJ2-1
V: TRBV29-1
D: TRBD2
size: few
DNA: TGCAGCGTTGAAGGCGGGGGGGCCGGGCAGTTCTTC
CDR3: CSVEGGGAGQFF

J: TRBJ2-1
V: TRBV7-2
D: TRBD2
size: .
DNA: TGTGCCAGCAGCTTAGCGGGGGCTAGCGGGAGTAGCTCCTACAATGAGCAGTTCTTC
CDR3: CASSLAGASGSSSYNEQFF

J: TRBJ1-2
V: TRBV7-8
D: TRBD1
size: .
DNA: TGTGCCAGCAGCGCGGGGACAGCCCTCGGGAACTATGGCTACACCTTC
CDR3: CASSAGTALGNYGYTF

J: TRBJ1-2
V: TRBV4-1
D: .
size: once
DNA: TGCGCCAGCAGCCAAGAGGGTTCGGACTATGGCTACACCTTC
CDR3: CASSQEGSDYGYTF

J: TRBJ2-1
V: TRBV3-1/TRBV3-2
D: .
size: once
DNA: TGTGCCAGCAGCCACGTAGACAATGAGCAGTTCTTC
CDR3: CASSHVDNEQFF

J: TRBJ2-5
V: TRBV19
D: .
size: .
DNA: TGTGCCAGGACCCAAGAGACCCAGTACTTC
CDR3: CARTQETQYF

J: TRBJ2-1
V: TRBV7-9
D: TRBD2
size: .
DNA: TGTGCCAGCAGCTTTAGCGGGACCTCCTACAATGAGCAGTTCTTC
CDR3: CASSFSGTSYNEQFF

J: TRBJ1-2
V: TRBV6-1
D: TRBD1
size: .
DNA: TGTGCCAGCAGTGAGATGGAACAGGGGAGGGGGGATGGCTACACCTTC
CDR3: CASSEMEQGRGDGYTF

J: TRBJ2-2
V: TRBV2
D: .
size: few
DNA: TGTGCCAGCAGGCCGAGCTTGGGGGCGACCGGGGAGCTGTTTTTT
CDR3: CASRPSLGATGELFF

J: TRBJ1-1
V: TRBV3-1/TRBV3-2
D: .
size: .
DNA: TGTGCCAGCAGCAAAAGTGTCGGATACACTGAAGCTTTCTTT
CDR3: CASSKSVGYTEAFF

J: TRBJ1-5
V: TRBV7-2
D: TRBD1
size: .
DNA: TGTGCCAGCAGCCTCCTTACAGGGGGCAATCAGCCCCAGCATTTT
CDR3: CASSLLTGGNQPQHF

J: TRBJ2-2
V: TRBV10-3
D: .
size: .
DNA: TGTGCCATCAGTGAGTCGGAGGCCGGGGAGCTGTTTTTT
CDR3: CAISESEAGELFF

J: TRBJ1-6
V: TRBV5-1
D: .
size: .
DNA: TGCGCCAGCAGCTATTTACCCGGTTTCCTCCACTTT
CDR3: CASSYLPGFLHF

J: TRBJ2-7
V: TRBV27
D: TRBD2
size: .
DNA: TGTGCCAGCAGTTATAGCGGGAGCGGCCGCGAGCAGTACTTC
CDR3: CASSYSGSGREQYF

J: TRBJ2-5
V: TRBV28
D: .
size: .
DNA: TGTGCCAGCAGTCCAATGGATAGCAACCAAGAGACCCAGTACTTC
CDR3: CASSPMDSNQETQYF

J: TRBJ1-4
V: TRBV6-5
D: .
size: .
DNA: TGTGCCAGCAGACCCCCGCGGGACAAAGGAAAACTGTTTTTT
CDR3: CASRPPRDKGKLFF

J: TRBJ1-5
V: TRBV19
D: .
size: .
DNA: TGTGCCAGTAGTATGGTGTTAAGGGTCGGCAATCAGCCCCAGCATTTT
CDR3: CASSMVLRVGNQPQHF

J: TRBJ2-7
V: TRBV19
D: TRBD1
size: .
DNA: TGTGCCAGTAAGGTGGGGGACAGGGGGCAAGAGCAGTACTTC
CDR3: CASKVGDRGQEQYF

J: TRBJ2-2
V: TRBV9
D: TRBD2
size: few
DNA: TGTGCCAGCAGCGTAGACACGGGAGGGACCGGGGAGCTGTTTTTT
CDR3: CASSVDTGGTGELFF

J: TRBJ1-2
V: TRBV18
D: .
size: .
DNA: TGTGCCAGCTCACCACCCAGTCTTATTCACACCTTC
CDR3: CASSPPSLIHTF

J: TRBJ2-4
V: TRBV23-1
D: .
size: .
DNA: TGCGCCAGCAGTCATGAGGGGGGAGCCAAAAACATTCAGTACTTC
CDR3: CASSHEGGAKNIQYF

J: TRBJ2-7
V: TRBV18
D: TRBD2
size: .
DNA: TGTGCCAGCTCACCACCGGAGAGCGGGAGATGGTACGAGCAGTACTTC
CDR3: CASSPPESGRWYEQYF

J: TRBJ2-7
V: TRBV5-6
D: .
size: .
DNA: TGTGCCAGCAGGGAGTCCGGGGGACGTCAAGAGCAGTACTTC
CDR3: CASRESGGRQEQYF

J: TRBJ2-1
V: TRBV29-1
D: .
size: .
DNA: TGCAGCGTTGAAGATCTGGGGGCGTGGGGCAATGAGCAGTTCTTC
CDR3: CSVEDLGAWGNEQFF

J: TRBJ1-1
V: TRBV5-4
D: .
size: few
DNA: TGTGCCAGCAGCTTGCAGGCGGTGGGCACTGAAGCTTTCTTT
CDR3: CASSLQAVGTEAFF